This is a list of T cell receptor beta chains from one sample in a study of blood T cell repertoires in COVID-19. Sequenced by immunoSEQ multiplex PCR; TCRdb stores in-frame clones only, minus some. The sample includes approximately 120,000 clones, around 89% of them seen just once. What was sequenced was peripheral blood. All receptors derive from a human donor in a cohort sampled during active COVID-19. Each CDR3 is given with its conserved first and last residue. Fields, in order: V gene, J gene, CDR3 protein.

V: TRBV5-6; J: TRBJ1-1; CDR3: CASSYGQGWTEAFF
V: TRBV28; J: TRBJ1-1; CDR3: CASSLVRGFTEAFF
V: TRBV5-1; J: TRBJ1-5; CDR3: CASSPTGASNQPQHF
V: TRBV28; J: TRBJ2-3; CDR3: CASSLRLAGSTDTQYF
V: TRBV28; J: TRBJ2-1; CDR3: CASSQWTSGNEQFF
V: TRBV24-1; J: TRBJ2-2; CDR3: CATSDFKGGDTGELFF
V: TRBV27; J: TRBJ2-1; CDR3: CASSYSSNEQFF
V: TRBV9; J: TRBJ2-3; CDR3: CASSVVEGGADTQYF
V: TRBV7-8; J: TRBJ2-5; CDR3: CASSLVDTRGTQYF
V: TRBV5-4; J: TRBJ2-1; CDR3: CASSLVQDEQFF
V: TRBV9; J: TRBJ1-2; CDR3: CASSPRLNYGYTF
V: TRBV13; J: TRBJ1-1; CDR3: CASSFLGSPGTEAFF
V: TRBV29-1; J: TRBJ2-7; CDR3: CSVGGQTYEQYF
V: TRBV2; J: TRBJ2-7; CDR3: CASREDRGLLYEQYF
V: TRBV6-5; J: TRBJ2-7; CDR3: CASRATGISYEQYF
V: TRBV2; J: TRBJ2-7; CDR3: CASSDNSGSSYEQYF
V: TRBV6-5; J: TRBJ2-5; CDR3: CASSYRGRGETQYF
V: TRBV5-1; J: TRBJ2-3; CDR3: CASTPGGTDTQYF
V: TRBV10-3; J: TRBJ2-3; CDR3: CAISRGLGTDTQYF
V: TRBV6-4; J: TRBJ2-1; CDR3: CASSERAGGRVHEQFF
V: TRBV29-1; J: TRBJ2-7; CDR3: CSVRQGTYEQYF
V: TRBV4-2; J: TRBJ2-1; CDR3: CASSQGQGNEQFF
V: TRBV6-1; J: TRBJ2-6; CDR3: CASSEFAGLSSGANVLTF
V: TRBV6-5; J: TRBJ2-5; CDR3: CAIRPAGGFQTQYF
V: TRBV19; J: TRBJ2-1; CDR3: CASSIRGGAPYNEQFF
V: TRBV5-6; J: TRBJ2-2; CDR3: CASSLIVTGELFF
V: TRBV27; J: TRBJ2-1; CDR3: CASSLKRGPYNEQFF
V: TRBV30; J: TRBJ1-5; CDR3: CAWSQGPSNQPQHF
V: TRBV18; J: TRBJ1-2; CDR3: CASTSGRSGGYTF
V: TRBV9; J: TRBJ2-5; CDR3: CASSEGWGEETQYF
V: TRBV4-1; J: TRBJ1-2; CDR3: CASSQSSSNGYTF
V: TRBV7-9; J: TRBJ2-5; CDR3: CASSLARLAGARYQETQYF
V: TRBV6-4; J: TRBJ1-5; CDR3: CASSVPRGGPQHF
V: TRBV5-6; J: TRBJ2-1; CDR3: CASSLLLAYLTSYNEQFF
V: TRBV19; J: TRBJ1-1; CDR3: CASSMYTGTEAFF
V: TRBV25-1; J: TRBJ1-2; CDR3: CASSVSGYYGYTF
V: TRBV12-3/TRBV12-4; J: TRBJ1-1; CDR3: CASSSDLNTEAFF
V: TRBV4-1; J: TRBJ1-2; CDR3: CASSQALLGVRGYGYTF
V: TRBV4-1; J: TRBJ2-2; CDR3: CASSLTGTTPGELFF
V: TRBV11-2; J: TRBJ1-1; CDR3: CASSFHTGGFTNTEAFF
V: TRBV9; J: TRBJ2-1; CDR3: CASSVEGGGPYNEQFF
V: TRBV28; J: TRBJ1-2; CDR3: CASSGPTYGYTF
V: TRBV3-1/TRBV3-2; J: TRBJ2-1; CDR3: CASSQADRGSYNEQFF
V: TRBV6-6; J: TRBJ1-5; CDR3: CASSLVGPRQPQHF
V: TRBV7-9; J: TRBJ1-1; CDR3: CASSRETVEAFF